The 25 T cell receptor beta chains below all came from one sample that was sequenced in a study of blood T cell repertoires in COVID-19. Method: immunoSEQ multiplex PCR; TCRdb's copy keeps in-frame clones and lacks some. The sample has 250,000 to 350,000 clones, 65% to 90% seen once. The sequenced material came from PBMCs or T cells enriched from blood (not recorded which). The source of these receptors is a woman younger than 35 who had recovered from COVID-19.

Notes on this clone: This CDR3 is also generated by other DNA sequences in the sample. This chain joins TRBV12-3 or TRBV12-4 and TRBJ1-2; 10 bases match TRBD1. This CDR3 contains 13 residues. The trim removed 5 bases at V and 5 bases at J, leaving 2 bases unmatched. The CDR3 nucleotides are TGTGCCAGCAGTAGGACAGGGGGGTATGGCTACACCTTC. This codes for CASSRTGGYGYTF.

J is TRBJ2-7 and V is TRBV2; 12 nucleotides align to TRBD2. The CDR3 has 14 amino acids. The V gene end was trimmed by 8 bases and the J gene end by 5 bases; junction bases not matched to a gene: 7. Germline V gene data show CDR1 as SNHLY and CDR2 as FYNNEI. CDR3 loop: CASQTSGSANEQYF. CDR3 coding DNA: TGTGCCAGCCAGACTAGCGGGAGTGCTAACGAGCAGTACTTC.

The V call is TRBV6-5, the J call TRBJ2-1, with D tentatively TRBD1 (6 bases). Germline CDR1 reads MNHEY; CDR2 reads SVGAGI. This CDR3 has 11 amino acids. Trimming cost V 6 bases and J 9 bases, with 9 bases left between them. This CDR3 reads CASRIRGEQFF. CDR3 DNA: TGTGCCAGCAGGATCAGGGGTGAGCAGTTCTTC.

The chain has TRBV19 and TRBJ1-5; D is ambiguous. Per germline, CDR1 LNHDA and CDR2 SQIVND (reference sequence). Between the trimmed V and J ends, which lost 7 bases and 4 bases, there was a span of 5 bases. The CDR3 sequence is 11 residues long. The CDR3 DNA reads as TGTGCCAGTATCCCGAATCAGCCCCAGCATTTT. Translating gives CASIPNQPQHF.

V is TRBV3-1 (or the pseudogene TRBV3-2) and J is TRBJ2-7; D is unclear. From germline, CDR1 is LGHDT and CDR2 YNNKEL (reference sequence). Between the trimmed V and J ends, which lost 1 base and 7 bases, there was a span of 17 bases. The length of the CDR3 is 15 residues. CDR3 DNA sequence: TGTGCCAGCAGCCAAGGGCCCGAGGAGTTTAAGGAGCAGTACTTC. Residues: CASSQGPEEFKEQYF.

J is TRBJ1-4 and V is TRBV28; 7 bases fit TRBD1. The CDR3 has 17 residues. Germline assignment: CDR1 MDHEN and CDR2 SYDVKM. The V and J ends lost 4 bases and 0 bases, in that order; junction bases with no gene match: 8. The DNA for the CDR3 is TGTGCCAGCAGTTCTCCGGGACAGTCTGCAACTAATGAAAAACTGTTTTTT. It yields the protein CASSSPGQSATNEKLFF. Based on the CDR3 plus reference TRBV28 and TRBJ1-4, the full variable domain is DVKVTQSSRYLVKRTGEKVFLECVQDMDHENMFWYRQDPGLGLRLIYFSYDVKMKEKGDIPEGYSVSREKKERFSLILESASTNQTSMYLCASSSPGQSATNEKLFFGSGTQLSVL.

The CDR3 DNA follows: TGTGCCAGCGGGGCCGCGGGAGGGGTCTCCGGCGGCAATCAGCCCCAGCATTTT. Protein product: CASGAAGGVSGGNQPQHF. The chain recombines TRBV28 with TRBJ1-5, with D maybe TRBD1 (5 bases). The germline V gene has CDR1 MDHEN and CDR2 SYDVKM. The CDR3 has 18 amino acids. V was clipped by 8 bases and J by 2 bases, with 25 bases between them.

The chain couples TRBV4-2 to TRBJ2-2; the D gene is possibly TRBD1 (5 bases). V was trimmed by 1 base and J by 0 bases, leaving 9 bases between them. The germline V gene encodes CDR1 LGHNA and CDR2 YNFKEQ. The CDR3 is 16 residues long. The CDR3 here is CASSQGQLSNTGELFF. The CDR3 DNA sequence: TGTGCCAGCAGCCAAGGACAGCTCTCGAACACCGGGGAGCTGTTTTTT.

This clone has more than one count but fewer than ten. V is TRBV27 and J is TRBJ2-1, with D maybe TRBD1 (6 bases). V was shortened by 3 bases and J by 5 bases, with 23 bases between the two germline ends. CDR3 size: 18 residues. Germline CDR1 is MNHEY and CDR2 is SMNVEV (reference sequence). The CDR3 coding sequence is TGTGCCAGCAGTTTTTCTCAGACAGGACCGAGCGGTAACAATGAGCAGTTCTTC. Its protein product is CASSFSQTGPSGNNEQFF.

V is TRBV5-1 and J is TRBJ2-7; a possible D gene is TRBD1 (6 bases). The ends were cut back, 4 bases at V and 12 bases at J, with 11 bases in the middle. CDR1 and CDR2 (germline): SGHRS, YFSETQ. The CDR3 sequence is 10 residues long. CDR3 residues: CASSLGHRYF. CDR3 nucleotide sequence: TGCGCCAGCAGCCTGGGACATCGGTACTTC.

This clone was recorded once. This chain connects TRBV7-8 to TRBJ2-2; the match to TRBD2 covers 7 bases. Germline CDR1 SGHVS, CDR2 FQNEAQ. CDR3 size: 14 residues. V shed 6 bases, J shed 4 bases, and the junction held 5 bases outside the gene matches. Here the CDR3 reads CASRAGPTTGELFF. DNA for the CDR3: TGTGCCAGCAGAGCGGGACCAACCACCGGGGAGCTGTTTTTT.

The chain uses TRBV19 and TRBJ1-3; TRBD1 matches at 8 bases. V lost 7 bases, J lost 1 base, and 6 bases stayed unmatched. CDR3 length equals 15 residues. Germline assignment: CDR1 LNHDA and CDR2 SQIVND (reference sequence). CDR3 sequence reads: CASNMDRASGNTIYF. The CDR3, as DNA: TGTGCCAGTAATATGGACAGGGCATCTGGAAACACCATATATTTT.

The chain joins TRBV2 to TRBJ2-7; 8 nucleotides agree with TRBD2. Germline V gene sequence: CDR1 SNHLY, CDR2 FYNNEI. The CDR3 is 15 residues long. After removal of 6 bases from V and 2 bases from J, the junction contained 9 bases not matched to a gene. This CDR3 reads CASRPRVGGAYEQYF. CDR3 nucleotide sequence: TGTGCCAGCAGGCCCCGAGTCGGGGGGGCCTACGAGCAGTACTTC.

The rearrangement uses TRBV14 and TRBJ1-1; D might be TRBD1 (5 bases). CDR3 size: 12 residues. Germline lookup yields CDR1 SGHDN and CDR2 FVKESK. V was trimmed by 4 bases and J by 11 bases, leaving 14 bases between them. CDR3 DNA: TGTGCCAGCAGCCCTTATAGGGGATCGGCTTTCTTT. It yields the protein CASSPYRGSAFF.

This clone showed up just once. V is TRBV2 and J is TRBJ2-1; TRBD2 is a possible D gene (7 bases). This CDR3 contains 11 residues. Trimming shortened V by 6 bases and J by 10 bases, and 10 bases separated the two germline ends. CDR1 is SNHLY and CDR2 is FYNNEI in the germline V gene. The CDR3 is CASRGGGEQFF. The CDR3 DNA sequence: TGTGCCAGCAGGGGCGGGGGCGAGCAGTTCTTC. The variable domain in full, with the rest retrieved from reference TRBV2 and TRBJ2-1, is EPEVTQTPSHQVTQMGQEVILRCVPISNHLYFYWYRQILGQKVEFLVSFYNNEISEKSEIFDDQFSVERPDGSNFTLKIRSTKLEDSAMYFCASRGGGEQFFGPGTRLTVL.

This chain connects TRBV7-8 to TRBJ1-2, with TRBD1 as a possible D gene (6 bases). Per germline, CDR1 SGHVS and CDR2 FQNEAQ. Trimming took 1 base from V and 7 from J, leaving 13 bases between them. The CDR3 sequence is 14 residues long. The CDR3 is CASSLEQQGLGYTF. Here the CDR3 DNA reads TGTGCCAGCAGCTTAGAGCAGCAGGGGCTTGGCTACACCTTC.

This CDR3 reads CASALSGLINEQFF. The CDR3 bases are TGTGCCAGCGCCCTTAGCGGATTAATTAATGAGCAGTTCTTC. The V call is TRBV28, the J call TRBJ2-1; the D gene is possibly TRBD2 (6 bases). Trimming shortened V by 8 bases and J by 7 bases, and 18 bases separated the two germline ends. Germline V lookup: CDR1 MDHEN, CDR2 SYDVKM. CDR3 length equals 14 residues.

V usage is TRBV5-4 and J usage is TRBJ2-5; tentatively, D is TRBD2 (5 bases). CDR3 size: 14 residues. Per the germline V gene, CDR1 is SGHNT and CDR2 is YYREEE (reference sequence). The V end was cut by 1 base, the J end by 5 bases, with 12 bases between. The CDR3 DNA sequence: TGTGCCAGCAGCTTGATGAGGGATGGGGAGACCCAGTACTTC. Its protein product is CASSLMRDGETQYF. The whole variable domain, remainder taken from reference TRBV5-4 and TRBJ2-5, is ETGVTQSPTHLIKTRGQQVTLRCSSQSGHNTVSWYQQALGQGPQFIFQYYREEENGRGNFPPRFSGLQFPNYSSELNVNALELDDSALYLCASSLMRDGETQYFGPGTRLLVL.

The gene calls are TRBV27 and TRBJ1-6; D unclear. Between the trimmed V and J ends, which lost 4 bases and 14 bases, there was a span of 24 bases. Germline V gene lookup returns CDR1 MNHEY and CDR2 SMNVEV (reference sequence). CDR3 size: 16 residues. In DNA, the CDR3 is TGTGCCAGCAGTTCACACCTCAACAGAAACCTCCAAACCCTCCACTTT. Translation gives CASSSHLNRNLQTLHF.

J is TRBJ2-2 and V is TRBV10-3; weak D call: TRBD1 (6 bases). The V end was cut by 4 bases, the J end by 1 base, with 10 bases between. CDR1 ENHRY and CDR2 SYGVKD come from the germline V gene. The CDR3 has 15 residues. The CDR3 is CAISGGTLNTGELFF. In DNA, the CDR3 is TGTGCCATCAGTGGGGGGACATTGAACACCGGGGAGCTGTTTTTT.

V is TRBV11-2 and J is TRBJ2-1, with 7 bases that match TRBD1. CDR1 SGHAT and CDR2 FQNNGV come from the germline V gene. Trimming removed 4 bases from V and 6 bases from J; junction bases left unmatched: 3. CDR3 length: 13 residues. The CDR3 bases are TGTGCCAGCAGCTGGGGACAGTTCAATGAGCAGTTCTTC. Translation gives CASSWGQFNEQFF.

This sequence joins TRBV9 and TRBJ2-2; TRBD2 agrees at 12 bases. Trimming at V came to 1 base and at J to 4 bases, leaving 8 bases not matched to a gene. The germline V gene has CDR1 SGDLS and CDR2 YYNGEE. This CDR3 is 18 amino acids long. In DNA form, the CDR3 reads TGTGCCAGCAGCGTAAGGGGACTAGCGGGCGGTCCCACCGGGGAGCTGTTTTTT. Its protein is CASSVRGLAGGPTGELFF.

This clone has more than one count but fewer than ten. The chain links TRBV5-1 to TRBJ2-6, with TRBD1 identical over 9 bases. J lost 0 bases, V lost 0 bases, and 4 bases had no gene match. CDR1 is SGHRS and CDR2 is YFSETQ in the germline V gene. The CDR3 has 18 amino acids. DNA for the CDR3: TGCGCCAGCAGCTTGGGGGACAGGGCTCACTCTGGGGCCAACGTCCTGACTTTC. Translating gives CASSLGDRAHSGANVLTF.

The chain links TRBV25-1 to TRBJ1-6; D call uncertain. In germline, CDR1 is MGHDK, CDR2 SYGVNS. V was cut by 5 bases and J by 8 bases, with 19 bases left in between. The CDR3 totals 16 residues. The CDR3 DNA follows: TGTGCCAGCAGTATAGGGAGGGTTCGGACGGATTCACCCCTCCACTTT. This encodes CASSIGRVRTDSPLHF.

CDR3 sequence (DNA): TGTGCCAGCAGTTTACGAGCGCGGGAGCAGTACTTC. Translation gives CASSLRAREQYF. J is TRBJ2-7 and V is TRBV28, with D unclear. This CDR3 has 12 residues. CDR1 is MDHEN and CDR2 is SYDVKM in the germline V gene. The V gene lost 2 bases and the J gene lost 7 bases, with 9 bases spanning the gap.